The 2 T cell receptor beta chains below were found in one sample sequenced in a study of blood T cell repertoires in COVID-19. Assay used: immunoSEQ multiplex PCR; TCRdb lists only in-frame clones, some missing. Of about 100,000 clones listed, about nine tenths are singletons. The sample taken for sequencing was peripheral blood. The receptors were sampled from a human donor in a cohort sampled during active COVID-19.

This chain uses TRBV5-5 with TRBJ1-5; 8 bases align to TRBD1. V shed 4 bases and J 6 bases; nucleotides not matched to a gene: 12. The CDR3 consists of 16 residues. CDR1 and CDR2 (germline): SGHKS, YYEKEE (reference sequence). CDR3: CASSTRPGQGGQPQHF. Here the CDR3 DNA reads TGTGCCAGCAGCACACGCCCCGGACAGGGCGGTCAGCCCCAGCATTTT.

The gene calls are TRBV19 and TRBJ1-5; TRBD1 aligns across 7 bases. The trim removed 5 bases at V and 4 bases at J, leaving 5 bases unmatched. This CDR3 has 14 amino acids. Germline V lookup: CDR1 LNHDA, CDR2 SQIVND (reference sequence). The CDR3 nucleotides are TGTGCCAGTAGTTACCCACAGGGGAATCAGCCCCAGCATTTT. This gives the protein CASSYPQGNQPQHF.